This T cell receptor beta chain was sequenced for a study of shared clonotypes between healthy human individuals. The wider study: Donors consisted of a couple of women and a few men between 18 and 49. Study-wide results and limits: Despite large depth, rarefaction showed incomplete sorted-subset sequencing.

Germline V gives CDR1 ENHRY, CDR2 SYGVKD. The CDR3 sequence is 19 residues long. V was clipped by 4 bases and J by 0 bases; unmatched bases: 10. A note on this clone: As yet, its antigen is unknown.

Measured with immunoSEQ multiplex PCR; TCRdb has only the in-frame clones, and not every one. The sample comprises about 680,000 clones, roughly 70% of which are singletons, and under 2% rests with the top ten. Sequencing was done on a sample of memory CD4+ T cells sorted from blood. Specified subset: CD45RA-negative fraction. The TCR comes from a woman aged 25 to 39 in good health. This sequence joins TRBV10-3 and TRBJ2-7, with TRBD2 matching over 15 bases. CDR3: CAISAGTSGRTSSSYEQYF. The CDR3 nucleotides are TGTGCCATCAGTGCTGGGACTAGCGGGAGGACCTCAAGCTCCTACGAGCAGTACTTC.